The subject of this entry is one T cell receptor beta chain. Its antigen remains unidentified. This entry is derived from a study of T cell repertoires in cytomegalovirus infection. Findings of the study overall: Individuals carrying CMV plus the relevant HLA were identified by cumulative frequency of public TCR beta families.

Trimming pared 5 bases from V and 1 base from J, leaving 14 bases between. The CDR3 has 16 amino acids. Germline V gene lookup returns CDR1 SGHTA and CDR2 FQGTGA. TCRdb used MiXCR to reprocess the reads, holding one entry per CDR3 protein. The sample has roughly 500,000 distinct CDR3 sequences; 16% are singletons. The TCR comes from a human donor in good health (CMV status not recorded). Some clones in this sample may be carry-over from other donors' samples. This chain connects TRBV7-3 to TRBJ2-2; D is possibly TRBD1 or TRBD2 (5 bases each). Sequencing used CD8+ T cells from PBMCs. As DNA, the CDR3 is TGTGCCAGCAGCCCTGCCGGGGCCGGGAACACCGGGGAGCTGTTTTTT. It yields the protein CASSPAGAGNTGELFF.